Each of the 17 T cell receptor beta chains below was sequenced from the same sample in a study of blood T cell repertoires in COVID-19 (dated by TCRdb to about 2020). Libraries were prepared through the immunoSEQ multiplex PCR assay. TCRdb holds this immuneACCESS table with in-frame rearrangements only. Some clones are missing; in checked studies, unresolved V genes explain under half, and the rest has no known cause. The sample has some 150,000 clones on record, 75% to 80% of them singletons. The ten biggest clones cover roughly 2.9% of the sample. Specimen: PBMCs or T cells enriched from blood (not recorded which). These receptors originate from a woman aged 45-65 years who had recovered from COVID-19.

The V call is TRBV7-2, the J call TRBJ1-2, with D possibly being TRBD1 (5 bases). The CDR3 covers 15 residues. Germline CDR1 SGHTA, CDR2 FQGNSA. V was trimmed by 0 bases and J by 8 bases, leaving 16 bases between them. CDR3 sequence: CASSLAPGGALGYTF. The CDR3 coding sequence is TGTGCCAGCAGCTTAGCTCCGGGAGGGGCTCTAGGCTACACCTTC.

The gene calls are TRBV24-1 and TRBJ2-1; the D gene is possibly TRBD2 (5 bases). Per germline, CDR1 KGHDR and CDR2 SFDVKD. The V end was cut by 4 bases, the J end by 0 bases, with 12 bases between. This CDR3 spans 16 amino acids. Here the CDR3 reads CATSDDSASSYNEQFF. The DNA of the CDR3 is TGTGCCACCAGTGACGATAGCGCAAGCTCCTACAATGAGCAGTTCTTC.

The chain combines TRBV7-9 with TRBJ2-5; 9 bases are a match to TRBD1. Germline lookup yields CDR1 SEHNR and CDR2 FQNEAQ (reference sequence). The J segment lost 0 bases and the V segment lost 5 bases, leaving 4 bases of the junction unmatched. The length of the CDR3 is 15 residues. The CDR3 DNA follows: TGTGCCAGCAGCCCGGGGACAGGGCACCAAGAGACCCAGTACTTC. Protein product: CASSPGTGHQETQYF.

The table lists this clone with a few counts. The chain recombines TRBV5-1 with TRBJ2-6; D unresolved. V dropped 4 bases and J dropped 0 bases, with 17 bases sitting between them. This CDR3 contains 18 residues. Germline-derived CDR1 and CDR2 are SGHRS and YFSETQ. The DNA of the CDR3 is TGCGCCAGCAGCCACTCCGGGTCCTCTTCCTCTGGGGCCAACGTCCTGACTTTC. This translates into CASSHSGSSSSGANVLTF.

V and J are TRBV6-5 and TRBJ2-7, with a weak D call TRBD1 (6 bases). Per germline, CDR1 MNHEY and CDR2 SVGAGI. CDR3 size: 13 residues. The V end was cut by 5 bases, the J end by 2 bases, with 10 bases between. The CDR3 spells CASSPGHTYEQYF. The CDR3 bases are TGTGCCAGCAGTCCGGGACACACCTACGAGCAGTACTTC.

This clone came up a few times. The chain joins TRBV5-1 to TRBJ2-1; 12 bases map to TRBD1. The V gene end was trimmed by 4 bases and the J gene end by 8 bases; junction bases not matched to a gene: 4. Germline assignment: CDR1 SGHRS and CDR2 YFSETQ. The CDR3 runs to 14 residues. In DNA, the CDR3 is TGCGCCAGCAGCGGGACAGGGGGCGGGGATGAGCAGTTCTTC. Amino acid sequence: CASSGTGGGDEQFF.

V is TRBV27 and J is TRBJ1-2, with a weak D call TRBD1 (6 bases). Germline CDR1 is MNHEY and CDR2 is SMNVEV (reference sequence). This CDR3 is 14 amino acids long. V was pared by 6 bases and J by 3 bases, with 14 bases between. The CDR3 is CASRAGGGHYGYTF. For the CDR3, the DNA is TGTGCCAGCAGGGCCGGGGGGGGGCACTATGGCTACACCTTC.

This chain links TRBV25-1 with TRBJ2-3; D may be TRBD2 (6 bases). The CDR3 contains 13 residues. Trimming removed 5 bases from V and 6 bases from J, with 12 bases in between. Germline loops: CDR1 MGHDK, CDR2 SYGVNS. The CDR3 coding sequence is TGTGCCAGCAGTCAGGACTATTTGGATACGCAGTATTTT. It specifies CASSQDYLDTQYF.

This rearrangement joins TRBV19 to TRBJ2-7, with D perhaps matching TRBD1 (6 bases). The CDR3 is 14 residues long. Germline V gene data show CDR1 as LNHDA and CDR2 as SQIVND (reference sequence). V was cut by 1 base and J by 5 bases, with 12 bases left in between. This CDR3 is CASSIAAYRDEQYF. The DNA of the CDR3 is TGTGCCAGTAGTATAGCGGCCTACAGGGACGAGCAGTACTTC.

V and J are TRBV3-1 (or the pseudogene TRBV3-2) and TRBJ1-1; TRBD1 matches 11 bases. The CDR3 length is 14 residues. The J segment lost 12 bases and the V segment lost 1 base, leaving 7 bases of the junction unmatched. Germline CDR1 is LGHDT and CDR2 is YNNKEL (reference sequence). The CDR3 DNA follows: TGTGCCAGCAGCCAAGGAGGACAGGGGGCTGGATCTTTCTTT. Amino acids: CASSQGGQGAGSFF.

CDR3 coding DNA: TGTGCCAGCAGCTCGGACAGGGAGGACACTGAAGCTTTCTTT. Its protein product is CASSSDREDTEAFF. The chain uses TRBV7-9 and TRBJ1-1; TRBD1 agrees at 8 bases. Germline V gives CDR1 SEHNR, CDR2 FQNEAQ (reference sequence). The CDR3 loop spans 14 amino acids. V lost 4 bases, J lost 3 bases, and 4 bases stayed unmatched.

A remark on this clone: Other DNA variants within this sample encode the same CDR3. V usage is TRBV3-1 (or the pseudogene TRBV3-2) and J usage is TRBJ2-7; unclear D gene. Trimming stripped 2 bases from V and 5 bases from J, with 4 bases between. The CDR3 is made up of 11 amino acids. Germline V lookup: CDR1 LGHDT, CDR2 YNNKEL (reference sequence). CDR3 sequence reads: CASSQSDEQYF. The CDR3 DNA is TGTGCCAGCAGCCAATCAGACGAGCAGTACTTC.

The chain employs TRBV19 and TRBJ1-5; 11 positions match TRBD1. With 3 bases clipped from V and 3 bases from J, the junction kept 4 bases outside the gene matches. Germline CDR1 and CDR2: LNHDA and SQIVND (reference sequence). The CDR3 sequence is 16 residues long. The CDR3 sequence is CASSMGQGVANQPQHF. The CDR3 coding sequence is TGTGCCAGTAGTATGGGACAGGGGGTTGCCAATCAGCCCCAGCATTTT.

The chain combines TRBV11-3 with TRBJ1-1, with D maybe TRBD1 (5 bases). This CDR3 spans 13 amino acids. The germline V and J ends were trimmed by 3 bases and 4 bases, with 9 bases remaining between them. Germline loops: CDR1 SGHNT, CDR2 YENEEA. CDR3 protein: CASSFRQSTEAFF. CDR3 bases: TGTGCCAGCAGCTTTAGACAGTCCACTGAAGCTTTCTTT.

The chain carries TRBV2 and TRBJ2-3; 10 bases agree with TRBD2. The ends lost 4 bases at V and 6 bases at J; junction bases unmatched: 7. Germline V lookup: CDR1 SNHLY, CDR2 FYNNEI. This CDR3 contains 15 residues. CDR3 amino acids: CASSGLAGATDTQYF. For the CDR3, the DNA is TGTGCCAGCAGTGGTCTAGCGGGAGCCACCGATACGCAGTATTTT. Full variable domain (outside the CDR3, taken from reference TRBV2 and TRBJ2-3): EPEVTQTPSHQVTQMGQEVILRCVPISNHLYFYWYRQILGQKVEFLVSFYNNEISEKSEIFDDQFSVERPDGSNFTLKIRSTKLEDSAMYFCASSGLAGATDTQYFGPGTRLTVL.

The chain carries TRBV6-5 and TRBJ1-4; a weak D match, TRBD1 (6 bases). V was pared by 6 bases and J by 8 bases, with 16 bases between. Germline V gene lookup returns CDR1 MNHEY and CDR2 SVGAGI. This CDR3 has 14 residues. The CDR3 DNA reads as TGTGCCAGCAGCGAGGGGCAGGGGCGGGAAAAACTGTTTTTT. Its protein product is CASSEGQGREKLFF.

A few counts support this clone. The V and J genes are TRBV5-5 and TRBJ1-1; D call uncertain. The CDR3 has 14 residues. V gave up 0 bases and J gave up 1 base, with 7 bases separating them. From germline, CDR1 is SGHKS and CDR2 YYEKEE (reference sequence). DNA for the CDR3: TGTGCCAGCAGCTTGGACAGCTGGAACACTGAAGCTTTCTTT. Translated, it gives CASSLDSWNTEAFF.